This passage covers 26 T cell receptor beta chains from one sample sequenced in a study of blood T cell dynamics during melanoma immunotherapy. Here immunoSEQ multiplex PCR was the method, and the copy in TCRdb shows in-frame clones only, minus some. This table has approximately 25,000 clones, 87% appearing once. Time point: pre-treatment baseline. Sequencing was performed on blood, taken from a patient treated with checkpoint blockade. The receptor source for this set is a human donor with melanoma.

V usage is TRBV2 and J usage is TRBJ1-4; D remains ambiguous. The V end was cut by 6 bases, the J end by 12 bases, with 17 bases between. The CDR3 spans 13 residues. CDR1 and CDR2 from the germline V gene are SNHLY and FYNNEI. The CDR3 spells CASSPWTEPELFF. The DNA of the CDR3 is TGTGCCAGCAGCCCGTGGACGGAGCCGGAACTGTTTTTT.

The genes are TRBV2 and TRBJ2-2; D might be TRBD2 (6 bases). Germline CDR1 SNHLY, CDR2 FYNNEI. This CDR3 has 15 amino acids. Trimming removed 5 bases from V and 5 bases from J, with 15 bases in between. Written as DNA, the CDR3 is TGTGCCAGCAGTAAGGACTCCCGGGGGACCGGGGAGCTGTTTTTT. It translates to CASSKDSRGTGELFF.

This clone has a handful of counts. The chain links TRBV7-9 to TRBJ1-2; 8 bases map to TRBD1. The V gene end was trimmed by 5 bases and the J gene end by 5 bases; junction bases not matched to a gene: 7. The germline V gene encodes CDR1 SEHNR and CDR2 FQNEAQ (reference sequence). The CDR3 loop spans 14 amino acids. CDR3 amino acids: CASSLGQGRYGYTF. The DNA for the CDR3 is TGTGCCAGCAGCCTCGGACAGGGAAGGTATGGCTACACCTTC.

Note on this clone: Within the sample, other DNA sequences also encode this same CDR3. The chain couples TRBV7-9 to TRBJ2-1; D unresolved. The ends were cut back, 1 base at V and 2 bases at J, with 3 bases in the middle. From germline, CDR1 is SEHNR and CDR2 FQNEAQ (reference sequence). This CDR3 has 13 residues. The CDR3 sequence: CASSLGAYNEQFF. The CDR3 DNA reads TGTGCCAGCAGCTTAGGGGCCTACAATGAGCAGTTCTTC. Drawing the rest from reference TRBV7-9 and TRBJ2-1, the complete variable domain is DTGVSQNPRHKITKRGQNVTFRCDPISEHNRLYWYRQTLGQGPEFLTYFQNEAQLEKSRLLSDRFSAERPKGSFSTLEIQRTEQGDSAMYLCASSLGAYNEQFFGPGTRLTVL.

This clone occurred a few times. This chain links TRBV12-1 with TRBJ2-1; the table assigns TRBD2, which was not confirmed against the DNA. TRBV12-1 is listed as a pseudogene. The CDR3 spans 15 residues. CDR3 residues: CASSCSGRAFDEQFF. CDR3 DNA sequence: TGTGCCAGCAGCTGTAGCGGGAGGGCATTCGATGAGCAGTTCTTC.

V is TRBV19 and J is TRBJ1-2; D is uncertain. V was clipped by 7 bases and J by 4 bases, with 7 bases between them. CDR1 and CDR2 from the germline V gene are LNHDA and SQIVND (reference sequence). The length of the CDR3 is 11 residues. The CDR3 region has the DNA TGTGCCAGTATGGGTGGCTATGGCTACACCTTC. This encodes CASMGGYGYTF.

This chain joins TRBV7-9 and TRBJ2-6; no clear D. Germline V lookup: CDR1 SEHNR, CDR2 FQNEAQ (reference sequence). V was trimmed by 0 bases and J by 0 bases, leaving 9 bases between them. The CDR3 consists of 17 residues. The CDR3 DNA follows: TGTGCCAGCAGCTTAGCCCTCAGAGACTCTGGGGCCAACGTCCTGACTTTC. Amino acids: CASSLALRDSGANVLTF.

The genes are TRBV19 and TRBJ1-5; tentative D call: TRBD1 (5 bases). The CDR3 has 17 amino acids. CDR1 is LNHDA and CDR2 is SQIVND in the germline V gene (reference sequence). Trimming cost V 4 bases and J 0 bases, with 16 bases left between them. CDR3 in DNA: TGTGCCAGTAGTAAGGGACCGGCAGTAAATAGCAATCAGCCCCAGCATTTT. This codes for CASSKGPAVNSNQPQHF.

CDR3 bases: TGTGCCAGCTACAGGGGGGACTATGGCTACACCTTC. Translating it yields CASYRGDYGYTF. This sequence joins TRBV25-1 and TRBJ1-2; 8 bases align to TRBD1. Trimming removed 8 bases from V and 3 bases from J; junction bases left unmatched: 2. The CDR3 sequence is 12 residues long. Looked up from germline, CDR1 is MGHDK and CDR2 is SYGVNS.

This clone turned up a few times. The J gene is TRBJ2-4, the V gene TRBV5-4; D may be TRBD2 (8 bases). CDR1 SGHNT and CDR2 YYREEE come from the germline V gene (reference sequence). The CDR3 loop spans 15 amino acids. The V gene lost 5 bases and the J gene lost 5 bases, with 17 bases spanning the gap. This CDR3 reads CASSQGGGRQNIQYF. Written as DNA, the CDR3 is TGTGCCAGCAGTCAAGGGGGCGGGAGGCAAAACATTCAGTACTTC.

As regards this clone: A read error is likely, as this CDR3 ends without the conserved phenylalanine or tryptophan. The rearrangement links TRBV2 to TRBJ1-2; D might be TRBD1 (6 bases). There are 16 residues in the CDR3. Trimming cost V 5 bases and J 6 bases, with 22 bases left between them. Germline assignment: CDR1 SNHLY and CDR2 FYNNEI. The CDR3 protein is CASSRTPLRGSHGYTL. Here the CDR3 DNA reads TGTGCCAGCAGTCGAACACCATTGAGGGGGTCGCATGGCTACACCCTC.

CDR3 bases: TGCAGTGCTAGATCAACAGGGGAGCAGTACTTC. As protein: CSARSTGEQYF. V is TRBV20-1 and J is TRBJ2-7, with TRBD1 as a possible D gene (6 bases). CDR3 length equals 11 residues. The germline V gene encodes CDR1 DFQATT and CDR2 SNEGSKA (reference sequence). V was clipped by 2 bases and J by 7 bases, with 9 bases between them.

The J gene is TRBJ2-1, the V gene TRBV7-3, with D tentatively TRBD2 (6 bases). This CDR3 contains 15 residues. Per the germline V gene, CDR1 is SGHTA and CDR2 is FQGTGA. V gave up 6 bases and J gave up 8 bases, with 20 bases separating them. CDR3 bases: TGTGCCAGCAGTTTGGCGGGTCCCCCGGGGGATGAGCAGTTCTTC. Translated: CASSLAGPPGDEQFF.

The rearrangement joins TRBV2 to TRBJ2-4; 13 nucleotides match TRBD2. The CDR3 contains 20 residues. V lost 0 bases and J lost 0; bases outside the gene matches: 8. Looked up from germline, CDR1 is SNHLY and CDR2 is FYNNEI. The CDR3 DNA reads TGTGCCAGCAGTGAAGCGCGAGGACTAGCGGGAGCCCTAGCCAAAAACATTCAGTACTTC. This encodes CASSEARGLAGALAKNIQYF.

The chain recombines TRBV28 with TRBJ2-5; unclear D gene. Per the germline V gene, CDR1 is MDHEN and CDR2 is SYDVKM. The V end was cut by 6 bases, the J end by 7 bases, with 27 bases between. The CDR3 consists of 17 residues. CDR3: CASSPSSGLSALGTQYF. The CDR3 DNA reads as TGTGCCAGCAGCCCCAGCTCGGGTCTTTCGGCCTTGGGGACCCAGTACTTC. The full variable domain, with the rest looked up from reference TRBV28 and TRBJ2-5, is DVKVTQSSRYLVKRTGEKVFLECVQDMDHENMFWYRQDPGLGLRLIYFSYDVKMKEKGDIPEGYSVSREKKERFSLILESASTNQTSMYLCASSPSSGLSALGTQYFGPGTRLLVL.

A remark on this clone: The same CDR3 also results from other DNA sequences found in this sample. This chain connects TRBV5-5 to TRBJ2-7; no clear D. CDR3 length equals 12 residues. Germline-derived CDR1 and CDR2 are SGHKS and YYEKEE (reference sequence). V was shortened by 0 bases and J by 4 bases, with 5 bases between the two germline ends. DNA for the CDR3: TGTGCCAGCAGCTTGGGGGCGTACGAGCAGTACTTC. Residues: CASSLGAYEQYF.

The CDR3 protein is CASSFFRGKGEQYF. The CDR3 nucleotides are TGTGCCAGCAGTTTTTTCAGGGGAAAAGGCGAGCAGTACTTC. V usage is TRBV28 and J usage is TRBJ2-7, with D tentatively TRBD1 (6 bases). The CDR3 is 14 amino acids. V was clipped by 3 bases and J by 6 bases, with 15 bases between them. Germline CDR1 reads MDHEN; CDR2 reads SYDVKM.

The J gene is TRBJ1-1, the V gene TRBV5-5; D remains ambiguous. Trimming cost V 4 bases and J 2 bases, with 6 bases left between them. Germline values: CDR1 SGHKS, CDR2 YYEKEE (reference sequence). The CDR3 runs 12 residues. Written as DNA, the CDR3 is TGTGCCAGCAGCCCCATTAACACTGAAGCTTTCTTT. Encoded protein: CASSPINTEAFF.

The chain couples TRBV27 to TRBJ1-1, with a tentative D call TRBD1 (5 bases). Germline CDR1 is MNHEY and CDR2 is SMNVEV (reference sequence). Trimming cost V 6 bases and J 2 bases, with 13 bases left between them. The CDR3 runs to 14 residues. CDR3 loop: CASRFGHRNTEAFF. DNA of the CDR3: TGTGCCAGCAGATTCGGACATCGCAACACTGAAGCTTTCTTT.

The V gene is TRBV19, the J gene TRBJ1-2, with 7 bases matching TRBD1. CDR1 is LNHDA, CDR2 SQIVND, per germline (reference sequence). The CDR3 totals 15 residues. V lost 7 bases and J lost 4; bases outside the gene matches: 12. CDR3 coding DNA: TGTGCCAGTATTCAGGATAGGGGGCGCGGCTATGGCTACACCTTC. It is translated as CASIQDRGRGYGYTF.

The chain carries TRBV7-3 and TRBJ2-3; D perhaps matches TRBD2 (5 bases). This CDR3 has 15 amino acids. V was clipped by 5 bases and J by 1 base, with 13 bases between them. The germline CDR1 and CDR2 sequences are SGHTA and FQGTGA. The CDR3 is CASSQSGSGTDTQYF. In nucleotides, the CDR3 is TGTGCCAGCAGCCAGAGCGGCAGCGGCACAGATACGCAGTATTTT. The complete variable domain, with remaining parts taken from reference TRBV7-3 and TRBJ2-3, reads GAGVSQTPSNKVTEKGKYVELRCDPISGHTALYWYRQSLGQGPEFLIYFQGTGAADDSGLPNDRFFAVRPEGSVSTLKIQRTERGDSAVYLCASSQSGSGTDTQYFGPGTRLTVL.

The chain is built from TRBV4-1 and TRBJ2-5, with D possibly being TRBD1 or TRBD2 (5 bases each). Judging by the DNA end, TRBJ2-7 fits better; the J call may be wrong. The CDR3 sequence is 14 residues long. Germline values: CDR1 MGHRA, CDR2 YSYEKL. The chain's CDR3 is CASSQPGSSYEQYF. The CDR3 nucleotides read TGCGCCAGCAGCCAGCCAGGGAGCTCCTACGAGCAGTACTTC.

This chain connects TRBV5-1 to TRBJ2-7; TRBD1 matches 12 bases. V gave up 4 bases and J gave up 6 bases; unmatched junction bases: 11. Germline lookup yields CDR1 SGHRS and CDR2 YFSETQ. This CDR3 is 16 amino acids long. CDR3 protein: CASSGHRDRGLGEQYF. CDR3 DNA: TGCGCCAGCAGCGGTCACCGGGACAGGGGGCTCGGCGAGCAGTACTTC.

The chain employs TRBV6-6 and TRBJ2-3; D is perhaps TRBD2 (5 bases). V lost 5 bases and J 1 base, leaving 13 bases between the germline ends. The CDR3 has 15 amino acids. Germline loops: CDR1 MNHNY, CDR2 SVGAGI (reference sequence). DNA of the CDR3: TGTGCCAGCAGTCCCTGGCGGGCCGGCACAGATACGCAGTATTTT. Amino acids: CASSPWRAGTDTQYF.

The chain recombines TRBV5-6 with TRBJ2-2; the D gene is possibly TRBD2 (6 bases). Trimming removed 2 bases at V and 5 bases at J, with 10 bases between. CDR1 is SGHDT and CDR2 is YYEEEE in the germline V gene. The CDR3 extends over 14 amino acids. The CDR3 DNA reads TGTGCCAGCAGCTTAGGAGGGGATACCGGGGAGCTGTTTTTT. Translating it yields CASSLGGDTGELFF.

The V call is TRBV6-5, the J call TRBJ1-3; D is perhaps TRBD1 (5 bases). V lost 6 bases, J lost 3 bases, and 15 bases lay in between. Germline lookup yields CDR1 MNHEY and CDR2 SVGAGI. The CDR3 runs 15 residues. CDR3: CASRTSGGLGNTIYF. The CDR3 DNA reads as TGTGCCAGCAGGACGTCGGGGGGACTTGGAAACACCATATATTTT.